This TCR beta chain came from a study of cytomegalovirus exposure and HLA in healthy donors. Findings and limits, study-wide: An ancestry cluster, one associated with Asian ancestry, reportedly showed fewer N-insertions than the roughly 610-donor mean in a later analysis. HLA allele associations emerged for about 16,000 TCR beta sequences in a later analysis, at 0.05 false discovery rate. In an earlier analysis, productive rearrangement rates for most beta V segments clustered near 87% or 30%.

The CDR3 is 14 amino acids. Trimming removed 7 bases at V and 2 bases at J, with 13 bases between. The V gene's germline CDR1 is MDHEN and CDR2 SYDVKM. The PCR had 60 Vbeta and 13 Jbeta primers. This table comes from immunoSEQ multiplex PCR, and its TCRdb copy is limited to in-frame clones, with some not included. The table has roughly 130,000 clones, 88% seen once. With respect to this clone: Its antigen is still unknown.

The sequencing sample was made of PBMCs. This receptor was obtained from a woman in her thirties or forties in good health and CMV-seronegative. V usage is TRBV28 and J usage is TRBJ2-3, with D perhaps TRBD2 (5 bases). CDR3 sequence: CASTADSYTDTQYF. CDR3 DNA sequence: TGTGCCAGCACCGCGGACTCCTACACAGATACGCAGTATTTT.